The 26 T cell receptor beta chains below come from one sample, sequenced in a study of T-cell reconstitution after alpha-beta-depleted transplantation in children. As it was prepared, the TCRbeta library received unique molecular identifiers. TCRdb re-analysed the PCR reads in MiXCR, keeping a single row per CDR3 protein. This sample has around 110,000 distinct CDR3 sequences, with over 9% found just once. The specimen was PBMCs, collected before TCRalphabeta/CD19-depleted stem cell transplant. The source of these receptors is a boy younger than 10 with acute lymphoblastic leukemia, due to receive a stem cell transplant.

This clonotype came up a few times. The chain joins TRBV5-1 to TRBJ2-1; 14 nucleotides match TRBD2. The CDR3 contains 17 residues. Germline CDR1 and CDR2: SGHRS and YFSETQ. V lost 2 bases to trimming and J lost 9 bases; unmatched junction nucleotides: 10. The CDR3 loop reads CASSLQDPGLAGAEQFF. The CDR3 DNA reads TGCGCCAGCAGCTTACAAGATCCGGGACTAGCGGGAGCTGAGCAGTTCTTC.

The chain employs TRBV3-1 and TRBJ2-7; D gene ambiguous. Trimming removed 1 base at V and 3 bases at J, with 7 bases between. The length of the CDR3 is 13 residues. The germline V gene encodes CDR1 LGHDT and CDR2 YNNKEL (reference sequence). The CDR3 sequence is CASSQGISYEQYF. CDR3 in DNA: TGTGCCAGCAGCCAAGGGATTAGCTACGAGCAGTACTTC.

The V call is TRBV20-1, the J call TRBJ2-3; D is possibly TRBD2 (5 bases). The CDR3 runs to 12 residues. Trimming took off 4 bases at V and 2 bases at J, with 7 bases between the two ends. Germline values: CDR1 DFQATT, CDR2 SNEGSKA (reference sequence). The CDR3, as DNA: TGCAGTGCTACACTAGTCACAGATACGCAGTATTTT. Amino acid sequence: CSATLVTDTQYF.

This clonotype has ten or more counts. V and J are TRBV20-1 and TRBJ2-1; 10 bases map to TRBD2. Germline CDR1 DFQATT, CDR2 SNEGSKA (reference sequence). This CDR3 contains 15 residues. V was pared by 6 bases and J by 7 bases, with 12 bases of the junction left unmatched. DNA of the CDR3: TGCAGTGCCCAGAAGCGGGAGGGCGACATGAATGAGCAGTTCTTC. This translates into CSAQKREGDMNEQFF.

The chain has TRBV28 and TRBJ1-1; D gene uncertain. The CDR3 length is 13 residues. Germline CDR1 reads MDHEN; CDR2 reads SYDVKM. The V end lost 8 bases, the J end lost 3 bases, and 13 bases lay between the germline ends. This chain's CDR3 is CASGRTRDTEAFF. CDR3 in DNA: TGTGCCAGCGGGCGGACTCGGGACACTGAAGCTTTCTTT.

The J gene is TRBJ2-3, the V gene TRBV20-1, with a weak D call TRBD2 (6 bases). CDR1 and CDR2 (germline): DFQATT, SNEGSKA (reference sequence). With 1 base removed from V and 0 bases from J, the gap between germline ends came to 14 bases. The CDR3 sequence is 16 residues long. DNA for the CDR3: TGCAGTGCTAGAGTCGGGGGTCCAACTAGCACAGATACGCAGTATTTT. Amino acids: CSARVGGPTSTDTQYF.

This clonotype occurred many times. The CDR3 loop is CASSANPTSEQYF. CDR3 nucleotide sequence: TGTGCCAGCAGCGCGAACCCAACCTCGGAGCAGTACTTC. The gene calls are TRBV7-6 and TRBJ2-7; D is uncertain. This CDR3 has 13 amino acids. The ends were cut back, 5 bases at V and 7 bases at J, with 15 bases in the middle. From germline, CDR1 is SGHVS and CDR2 FNYEAQ. The full variable domain, completed using reference TRBV7-6 and TRBJ2-7, is GAGVSQSPRYKVTKRGQDVALRCDPISGHVSLYWYRQALGQGPEFLTYFNYEAQQDKSGLPNDRFSAERPEGSISTLTIQRTEQRDSAMYRCASSANPTSEQYFGPGTRLTVT.

In its sample, this clonotype was seen a few times. The gene calls are TRBV20-1 and TRBJ1-2; D gene unclear. The CDR3 extends over 11 amino acids. Trimming shortened V by 3 bases and J by 8 bases, and 10 bases separated the two germline ends. CDR1 DFQATT and CDR2 SNEGSKA come from the germline V gene (reference sequence). CDR3 nucleotide sequence: TGCAGTGCTAGCCCCAATCGGGGCTACACCTTC. This translates into CSASPNRGYTF.

This clonotype was found a few times. The J gene is TRBJ2-7, the V gene TRBV4-2; 8 nucleotides agree with TRBD1. Per the germline V gene, CDR1 is LGHNA and CDR2 is YNFKEQ. The CDR3 covers 17 residues. V shed 2 bases and J 3 bases; nucleotides not matched to a gene: 12. CDR3 region: CASSQTPQGARGYEQYF. The CDR3 bases are TGTGCCAGCAGCCAAACCCCTCAGGGGGCGCGGGGCTACGAGCAGTACTTC.

The chain links TRBV2 to TRBJ2-4; 7 nucleotides match TRBD1. The CDR3 has 15 residues. Germline lookup yields CDR1 SNHLY and CDR2 FYNNEI. V trimming: 6 bases; J trimming: 4 bases; junction bases outside the gene matches: 9. The CDR3: CASRQTGNGKNIQYF. In DNA form, the CDR3 reads TGTGCCAGCAGACAGACAGGGAACGGAAAAAACATTCAGTACTTC. Complete variable domain (other parts from reference TRBV2 and TRBJ2-4): EPEVTQTPSHQVTQMGQEVILRCVPISNHLYFYWYRQILGQKVEFLVSFYNNEISEKSEIFDDQFSVERPDGSNFTLKIRSTKLEDSAMYFCASRQTGNGKNIQYFGAGTRLSVL.

The chain recombines TRBV6-5 with TRBJ2-1; 7 bases are shared with TRBD2. The CDR3 is 13 residues long. In germline, CDR1 is MNHEY, CDR2 SVGAGI. Trimming removed 1 base from V and 11 bases from J; junction bases left unmatched: 5. The CDR3 loop reads CASSYFERGQQFF. Here the CDR3 DNA reads TGTGCCAGCAGTTACTTCGAGCGGGGACAGCAGTTCTTC.

The genes are TRBV20-1 and TRBJ2-2; D is ambiguous. The ends were cut back, 2 bases at V and 4 bases at J, with 23 bases in the middle. Germline V gene data show CDR1 as DFQATT and CDR2 as SNEGSKA (reference sequence). The length of the CDR3 is 18 residues. The CDR3 region has the DNA TGCAGTGCTAGAACCCAAATGATGGGGTTCTCGCGCACCGGGGAGCTGTTTTTT. This codes for CSARTQMMGFSRTGELFF.

The chain uses TRBV4-1 and TRBJ2-6; D ambiguous. Trimming shortened V by 0 bases and J by 4 bases, and 10 bases separated the two germline ends. Germline V gene data show CDR1 as MGHRA and CDR2 as YSYEKL. The length of the CDR3 is 16 residues. The CDR3 DNA follows: TGCGCCAGCAGCCAAGATGAAGGGCGGGGGGCCAACGTCCTGACTTTC. Its translation: CASSQDEGRGANVLTF.

By share, this clonotype counts as medium-sized. The rearrangement uses TRBV27 and TRBJ2-7, with D perhaps TRBD2 (5 bases). The V end lost 5 bases, the J end lost 7 bases, and 12 bases lay between the germline ends. This CDR3 is 12 amino acids long. Germline V CDR1 and CDR2: MNHEY, SMNVEV (reference sequence). The CDR3 coding sequence is TGTGCCAGCAGTGGGAGCTATAGTGAGCAGTACTTC. This translates into CASSGSYSEQYF.

This chain uses TRBV4-1 with TRBJ1-5; D gene ambiguous. CDR1 MGHRA and CDR2 YSYEKL come from the germline V gene. CDR3 size: 15 residues. Trimming took off 2 bases at V and 4 bases at J, with 12 bases between the two ends. CDR3 nucleotide sequence: TGCGCCAGCAGCCAACTGGCGGTTGGGAATCAGCCCCAGCATTTT. Translating it yields CASSQLAVGNQPQHF.

The rearrangement links TRBV2 to TRBJ1-4, with a tentative D call TRBD1 (6 bases). The CDR3 length is 14 residues. V was pared by 7 bases and J by 2 bases, with 11 bases between. CDR1 and CDR2 (germline): SNHLY, FYNNEI. The CDR3 region has the DNA TGTGCCAGCAAGGGGGTGTCGACTAATGAAAAACTGTTTTTT. This encodes CASKGVSTNEKLFF. Full variable domain (remainder filled in from reference TRBV2 and TRBJ1-4): EPEVTQTPSHQVTQMGQEVILRCVPISNHLYFYWYRQILGQKVEFLVSFYNNEISEKSEIFDDQFSVERPDGSNFTLKIRSTKLEDSAMYFCASKGVSTNEKLFFGSGTQLSVL.

This clonotype occurred a few times. The rearrangement links TRBV20-1 to TRBJ2-7; unclear D gene. Germline assignment: CDR1 DFQATT and CDR2 SNEGSKA (reference sequence). The V end was cut by 0 bases, the J end by 5 bases, with 5 bases between. The CDR3 spans 11 residues. The CDR3 spells CSARDKNEQYF. DNA for the CDR3: TGCAGTGCTAGAGATAAGAACGAGCAGTACTTC.

The rearrangement links TRBV5-8 to TRBJ2-1; 9 nucleotides match TRBD2. The V segment lost 1 base and the J segment 8 bases; nucleotides outside the gene matches: 4. CDR1 is SGHTS, CDR2 YDEGEE, per germline. The CDR3 extends over 14 amino acids. The CDR3 loop reads CASSLRGTSYEQFF. In nucleotides, the CDR3 is TGTGCCAGCAGCTTGAGGGGGACTAGCTATGAGCAGTTCTTC.

This clonotype was found many times. V usage is TRBV11-2 and J usage is TRBJ2-5, with TRBD2 matching over 12 bases. V dropped 0 bases and J dropped 3; count of bases not matched to a gene: 5. The CDR3 is 17 residues long. Germline CDR1 reads SGHAT; CDR2 reads FQNNGV. CDR3 nucleotides: TGTGCCAGCAGCTTAGACTGGGCTAGCGGGAGGGAAGAGACCCAGTACTTC. It specifies CASSLDWASGREETQYF.

The table lists this clonotype with a few counts. The genes are TRBV10-3 and TRBJ1-1; TRBD1 matches 9 bases. The germline gives CDR1 ENHRY, CDR2 SYGVKD. The CDR3 runs 14 residues. V dropped 2 bases and J dropped 12; count of bases not matched to a gene: 10. DNA for the CDR3: TGTGCCATCAGTGAGCTATGGACAGGGGCGGGAACTTTCTTT. Its protein product is CAISELWTGAGTFF.

This clonotype was detected ten times or more. This sequence joins TRBV12-3 or TRBV12-4 and TRBJ2-3, with 7 bases lining up with TRBD2. The CDR3 covers 15 residues. The J segment lost 0 bases and the V segment lost 7 bases, leaving 7 bases of the junction unmatched. The CDR3 is CASKRDAGSTDTQYF. The CDR3 DNA sequence: TGTGCCAGCAAGCGGGACGCGGGGAGCACAGATACGCAGTATTTT.

This clonotype was counted only a few times. Here the CDR3 DNA reads TGTGCCAGCAGCGCCCGACAGGTGGGAGTCACTGAAGCTTTCTTT. Protein sequence: CASSARQVGVTEAFF. The genes are TRBV7-8 and TRBJ1-1, with a weak D call TRBD1 (6 bases). The germline CDR1 and CDR2 sequences are SGHVS and FQNEAQ. Trimming pared 5 bases from V and 4 bases from J, leaving 17 bases between. The CDR3 is made up of 15 amino acids. The full variable domain, in which reference TRBV7-8 and TRBJ1-1 provide the parts outside the CDR3, is GAGVSQSPRYKVAKRGQDVALRCDPISGHVSLFWYQQALGQGPEFLTYFQNEAQLDKSGLPSDRFFAERPEGSVSTLKIQRTQQEDSAVYLCASSARQVGVTEAFFGQGTRLTVV.

The chain links TRBV20-1 to TRBJ1-2; no reliable D call. Germline loops: CDR1 DFQATT, CDR2 SNEGSKA (reference sequence). Trimming removed 5 bases from V and 5 bases from J, with 18 bases in between. This CDR3 is 14 amino acids long. In DNA, the CDR3 is TGCAGTGCTCCTACGGCGCAGTCGACATATGGCTACACCTTC. Translating it yields CSAPTAQSTYGYTF.

This clonotype has only a few counts. The chain recombines TRBV7-9 with TRBJ2-1; weak D call: TRBD2 (6 bases). The V gene's germline CDR1 is SEHNR and CDR2 FQNEAQ (reference sequence). The length of the CDR3 is 14 residues. V shed 4 bases and J shed 7 bases, with 14 bases lying between them. DNA of the CDR3: TGTGCCAGCAGCTCCGACGGGGGAGGTAATGAGCAGTTCTTC. Translated: CASSSDGGGNEQFF.

The rearrangement links TRBV7-2 to TRBJ1-6; 10 positions match TRBD1. This CDR3 is built from 16 residues. Trimming at V came to 2 bases and at J to 7 bases, leaving 5 bases not matched to a gene. Germline V CDR1 and CDR2: SGHTA, FQGNSA. CDR3 in DNA: TGTGCCAGCAGCTTACACCGGACAGGGGGGAATTCACCCCTCCACTTT. This encodes CASSLHRTGGNSPLHF.

The chain has TRBV12-3 or TRBV12-4 and TRBJ2-5; D is possibly TRBD1 or TRBD2 (5 bases each). The CDR3 length is 10 residues. Trimming removed 6 bases from V and 7 bases from J, with 6 bases in between. For the CDR3, the DNA is TGTGCCAGCAGGGGGGTGACCCAGTACTTC. Translation: CASRGVTQYF.